The T cell receptor (beta chain) described here comes from a study of blood T cell repertoires in COVID-19. As for the study in general: The origin of the acute and convalescent COVID-19 samples was the United States, Italy and Spain.

V was cut by 5 bases and J by 8 bases, with 21 bases left in between. Germline-derived CDR1 and CDR2 are SNHLY and FYNNEI. This CDR3 has 15 residues. In the study's own analysis: The authors estimated nucleated cell counts from reference gene primer amplification. Produced via immunoSEQ multiplex PCR; TCRdb's table is partial and in-frame only. The V and J calls and clone size are taken from that table; D and trimming were inferred from the DNA. The profile shows around 700,000 clones, 90% of them singletons. The sequence came from a woman younger than 30 with acute or convalescent COVID-19. Sequences were obtained from peripheral blood. The chain combines TRBV2 with TRBJ1-2; a weak D match, TRBD1 (6 bases). The CDR3 spells CASSPRESGGAGYTF. CDR3 sequence (DNA): TGTGCCAGCAGTCCACGCGAGAGTGGGGGCGCGGGCTACACCTTC. Full variable domain (remainder filled in from reference TRBV2 and TRBJ1-2): EPEVTQTPSHQVTQMGQEVILRCVPISNHLYFYWYRQILGQKVEFLVSFYNNEISEKSEIFDDQFSVERPDGSNFTLKIRSTKLEDSAMYFCASSPRESGGAGYTFGSGTRLTVV.